This TCR beta chain is drawn from a study of control samples from healthy donors and cancer patients. Here immunoSEQ multiplex PCR was the method, and the copy in TCRdb shows in-frame clones only, minus some. Of about 120,000 clones in the sample, 70% to 90% were seen once. J gave up 6 bases and V 2 bases, and 21 bases lay outside the gene matches. The germline gives CDR1 WNHNN, CDR2 SYGVQD (reference sequence). This CDR3 is 19 amino acids long. The genes are TRBV10-1 and TRBJ2-7; 8 bases agree with TRBD2. The origin of this receptor is a woman in her seventies in good health. Sequenced: blood. The CDR3 bases are TGCGCCAGCAGTGAGCAAAGCGGGGGCCGCCGGGGCTCAGGAAGCGAGCAGTACTTC. It specifies CASSEQSGGRRGSGSEQYF.